Listed below are T cell receptor beta chains from one sample, sequenced in a study of blood T cells in healthy people across ages. In TCRdb, the 5' RACE reads were re-called with MiXCR into one record per CDR3 protein. The table lists about 570,000 distinct CDR3 sequences, approximately 25% of them singletons. Sequenced: blood. Source of these receptors: a woman between 65 and 79 years old in good health. Both conserved end residues are part of each CDR3. The order of the fields is J gene, clone size, D gene, V gene, CDR3 DNA, CDR3 protein. D genes are given only for firm matches. Clone size is shown for a subset of rows, as once, few, many or a class of expanded clone.

>TRBJ2-2|NA|NA|TRBV18
TGTGCCAGCTGGAGGGTGAACACCGGGGAGCTGTTTTTT
CASWRVNTGELFF
>TRBJ1-4|few|NA|TRBV27
TGTGCCAGCAGAACCAGGGGAGCTAATGAAAAACTGTTTTTT
CASRTRGANEKLFF
>TRBJ2-7|once|NA|TRBV20-1
TGCAGTGCTAGTAACCGTGTCTCCTACGAGCAGTACTTC
CSASNRVSYEQYF
>TRBJ2-2|few|TRBD1|TRBV11-1
TGTGCCAGTCGGGCAGGGGGCAGGGAGCTGTTTTTT
CASRAGGRELFF
>TRBJ2-5|NA|TRBD2|TRBV20-1
TGCAGTGCCATCAATCGGGGGGGGGAGACCCAGTACTTC
CSAINRGGETQYF
>TRBJ1-2|NA|TRBD1|TRBV9
TGTGCCAGCAGCGTAGAGGGCAGGGGGCCCTATGGCTACACCTTC
CASSVEGRGPYGYTF
>TRBJ1-6|many|NA|TRBV9
TGTGCCAGCAGCGTAGACAGCAGCTCCTATAATTCACCCCTCCACTTT
CASSVDSSSYNSPLHF
>TRBJ1-5|NA|NA|TRBV2
TGTGCCAGCAGTGAACGGGTCTTACAGCCCCAGCATTTT
CASSERVLQPQHF
>TRBJ2-2|many|TRBD2|TRBV28
TGTGCCAGCAGTTTCGGGACTAGCGGGACCGGGGAGCTGTTTTTT
CASSFGTSGTGELFF
>TRBJ2-4|NA|NA|TRBV5-1
TGCGCCAGCAGTATGTTACCGGGCCCACTAGCCAAAAACATTCAGTACTTC
CASSMLPGPLAKNIQYF
>TRBJ1-1|NA|TRBD1|TRBV19
TGTGCCAGTAGTATTGGGACAGCGAACACTGAAGCTTTCTTT
CASSIGTANTEAFF
>TRBJ2-3|NA|NA|TRBV29-1
TGCAGCGTTGAAGAACAGGGCACAGATACGCAGTATTTT
CSVEEQGTDTQYF
>TRBJ2-7|NA|NA|TRBV7-2
TGTGCCAGCAGCTTAGGAGTAGCGAGCCCCTACGAGCAGTACTTC
CASSLGVASPYEQYF
>TRBJ1-4|NA|TRBD1|TRBV6-2/TRBV6-3
TGTGCCAGCAGAAAGGACAGGAATAATGAAAAACTGTTTTTT
CASRKDRNNEKLFF
>TRBJ1-1|few|NA|TRBV7-9
TGTGCCAGCAGCCCTAGTAGAGCGCAGGCGGCGTTGAACACTGAAGCTTTCTTT
CASSPSRAQAALNTEAFF
>TRBJ1-6|NA|NA|TRBV6-1
TGTGCCAGCACCTTCACGGTTGACAGATACTATAATTCACCCCTCCACTTT
CASTFTVDRYYNSPLHF
>TRBJ1-1|few|NA|TRBV7-2
TGTGCCAGCAGCAAAAGCCACGACAGGTGGAAAACTGAAGCTTTCTTT
CASSKSHDRWKTEAFF
>TRBJ2-5|many|NA|TRBV10-3
TGCGCCATCAGTGAACGAAGGGAGACCCAGTACTTC
CAISERRETQYF
>TRBJ2-7|NA|NA|TRBV7-2
TGTGCCAGCAGCCACCAGGCACAGGGAAACTACGAGCAGTACTTC
CASSHQAQGNYEQYF
>TRBJ2-1|NA|NA|TRBV3-1
TGTGCCAGCAGCCAAGTACCCGATTACAATGAGCAGTTCTTC
CASSQVPDYNEQFF
>TRBJ2-1|NA|NA|TRBV2
TGTGCCAGCAGTGCAACTTCGTACAATGAGCAGTTCTTC
CASSATSYNEQFF
>TRBJ2-3|NA|TRBD1|TRBV5-1
TGCGCCAGCAGCCCACTGACAGGGTTAGGGGATACGCAGTATTTT
CASSPLTGLGDTQYF
>TRBJ1-4|NA|TRBD1|TRBV7-9
TGTGCCAGCAGCCTCCGGGACAGGACTGAAAAACTGTTTTTT
CASSLRDRTEKLFF
>TRBJ2-1|NA|TRBD2|TRBV7-2
TGTGCCAGCAGCTCGGAACCGGGACTAGCGGGGGGTAAGCAGTTCTTC
CASSSEPGLAGGKQFF
>TRBJ2-7|NA|TRBD2|TRBV5-6
TGTGCCAGCAGCTTGCAGTCCGGGGGGGCCCACGAGCAGTACTTC
CASSLQSGGAHEQYF
>TRBJ2-1|few|NA|TRBV29-1
TGCAGCGTGGGGTGGACCGGATGGCGGTTCTTC
CSVGWTGWRFF
>TRBJ1-1|NA|NA|TRBV6-6
TGTGCCCTGGGACGGTTGAACACTGAAGCTTTCTTT
CALGRLNTEAFF
>TRBJ1-1|few|NA|TRBV6-2/TRBV6-3
TGTGCCAGCAGTTTTTCCACCAGGGATCCCCGGATGAACACTGAAGCTTTCTTT
CASSFSTRDPRMNTEAFF
>TRBJ1-5|NA|TRBD1|TRBV12-3/TRBV12-4
TGTGCCAGCAGCCCTGACCGGACAGGGGGCTTACCCCAGCATTTT
CASSPDRTGGLPQHF
>TRBJ2-1|NA|NA|TRBV5-1
TGCGCCAGCAGGTTTGGGAGCTCCTACAATGAGCAGTTCTTC
CASRFGSSYNEQFF
>TRBJ2-1|NA|TRBD1|TRBV20-1
TGCAGTGCTTTGTCGGACAGGCAGTACAATGAGCAGTTCTTC
CSALSDRQYNEQFF
>TRBJ2-3|NA|TRBD2|TRBV7-2
TGTGCCAGCAGCTTAGACCTTCCTAGCGGGCGTACAGATACGCAGTATTTT
CASSLDLPSGRTDTQYF
>TRBJ1-4|NA|NA|TRBV21-1
TGTGCCAGCAGCAATCGAGACAGGCCGGAAAAGCTGTTTTTT
CASSNRDRPEKLFF
>TRBJ1-4|NA|NA|TRBV18
TGTGCCAGACGGCACCCCTCGGGACGTGAAAAACTGTTTTTT
CARRHPSGREKLFF
>TRBJ1-1|NA|NA|TRBV4-3
TGCGCCAGCAGCCAATCACAGGGGAACACTGAAGCTTTCTTT
CASSQSQGNTEAFF
>TRBJ2-4|NA|NA|TRBV4-1
TGCGCCAGCAGCCAAGATCCGGTGGTGGACATTCAGTACTTC
CASSQDPVVDIQYF
>TRBJ2-5|NA|TRBD2|TRBV7-6
TGTGCCAGCAGCTTAGTAGCGGGGGATGAGACCCAGTACTTC
CASSLVAGDETQYF
>TRBJ1-1|NA|NA|TRBV5-1
TGCGCCAGCAGCTTGGAGGGGGATGCGGACACTGAAGCTTTCTTT
CASSLEGDADTEAFF
>TRBJ2-3|NA|TRBD1|TRBV12-5
TGTGCTAGTGGTTCCGGACAGGGGGCGGTCGTAATCACAGATACGCAGTATTTT
CASGSGQGAVVITDTQYF
>TRBJ2-7|NA|TRBD1|TRBV6-2/TRBV6-3
TGTGCCAGCAGTTACTCGGGACAGGCTTCCTACGAGCAGTACTTC
CASSYSGQASYEQYF
>TRBJ1-2|few|TRBD1|TRBV7-2
TGTGCCAGCACCCCGGGACAGGGAAGCTACACCTTC
CASTPGQGSYTF
>TRBJ2-2|NA|NA|TRBV7-2
TGTGCCACCCAGGGAGCCAGCGCGAACACCGGGGAGCTGTTTTTT
CATQGASANTGELFF
>TRBJ2-5|few|NA|TRBV18
TGTGCCAGCTCACCAGGGCGGGGCAACCTACAAGAGACTCAGTACTTC
CASSPGRGNLQETQYF
>TRBJ1-1|NA|TRBD1|TRBV5-1
TGCGCCAGCAGTCCTGACAGGGAGAGGGAAGCTTTCTTT
CASSPDREREAFF
>TRBJ2-5|few|NA|TRBV5-5
TGTGCCAGCAGGGGGGAGCTTGCCGAAGAGACCCAGTACTTC
CASRGELAEETQYF
>TRBJ2-5|NA|TRBD2|TRBV30
TGTGCCTGGAGTACCGGGACTAGCGGTGAGACCCAGTACTTC
CAWSTGTSGETQYF
>TRBJ2-5|few|TRBD2|TRBV2
TGTGCCAGCAGTGAAAGTCTAGCGGGGTCTAAGACCCAGTACTTC
CASSESLAGSKTQYF
>TRBJ2-1|few|TRBD2|TRBV7-7
TGTGCTAGCAGCACTAGCGGGGGGGCGAATGAGCAGTTCTTC
CASSTSGGANEQFF
>TRBJ2-1|NA|NA|TRBV29-1
TGCAGCGTTGAAGACGGTAGGGGGGCCTCCTACAATGAGCAGTTCTTC
CSVEDGRGASYNEQFF
>TRBJ2-4|NA|TRBD2|TRBV11-2
TGTGCCAGCAGCATATTCAGATCTAGCGGGGGGGCTATCGGCATTCAGTACTTC
CASSIFRSSGGAIGIQYF
>TRBJ1-5|few|TRBD1|TRBV27
TGTGCCAGCAGTCCAACCAACAGGGGGATGGGTAGCAATCAGCCCCAGCATTTT
CASSPTNRGMGSNQPQHF
>TRBJ1-6|many|NA|TRBV7-3
TGTGCCAGCAGTTTAGGGCAGTTTAATTCACCCCTCCACTTT
CASSLGQFNSPLHF
>TRBJ2-2|NA|NA|TRBV20-1
TGCAGTGTTATGAGGGGGATCGGGGAGCTGTTTTTT
CSVMRGIGELFF
>TRBJ1-2|NA|NA|TRBV25-1
TGTGCCAGCAGTGCACCGTTGGGTAAAGTGGAGAGCTATGGCTACACCTTC
CASSAPLGKVESYGYTF
>TRBJ1-1|NA|NA|TRBV20-1
TGCAGTGCTAGTTCTGGACAGAGTGAAGCTTTCTTT
CSASSGQSEAFF
>TRBJ2-5|few|NA|TRBV29-1
TGCAGCGTTGAGAGGGGATCAGGGAAAGAGACCCAGTACTTC
CSVERGSGKETQYF
>TRBJ1-5|NA|TRBD1|TRBV20-1
TGCAGTGCTAGAGTTATGACAGGGGGCGGCAATCAGCCCCAGCATTTT
CSARVMTGGGNQPQHF